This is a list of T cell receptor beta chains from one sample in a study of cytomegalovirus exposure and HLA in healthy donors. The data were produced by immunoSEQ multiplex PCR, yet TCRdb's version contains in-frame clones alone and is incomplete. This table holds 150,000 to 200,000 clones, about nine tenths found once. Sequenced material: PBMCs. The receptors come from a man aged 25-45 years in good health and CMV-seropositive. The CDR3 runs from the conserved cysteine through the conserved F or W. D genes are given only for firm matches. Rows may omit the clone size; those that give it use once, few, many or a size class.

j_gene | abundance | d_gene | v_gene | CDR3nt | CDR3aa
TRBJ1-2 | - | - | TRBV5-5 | TGTGCCAGCAGCTTGGACGACCCTGGCTACACCTTC | CASSLDDPGYTF
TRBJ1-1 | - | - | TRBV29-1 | TGCAGCGTTGGATCCGGGGCGCAAACTGAAGCTTTCTTT | CSVGSGAQTEAFF
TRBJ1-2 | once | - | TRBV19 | TGTGCCAGTAGTATTCGGGGGGCGCAGGGCTACACCTTC | CASSIRGAQGYTF
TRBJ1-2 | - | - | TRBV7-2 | TGTGCCAGCAGCTTAGGGTACACTTACCTCTATGGCTACACCTTC | CASSLGYTYLYGYTF
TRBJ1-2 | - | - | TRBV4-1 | TGCGCCAGCAGACCAACAGGGATCCCCCACTATGGCTACACCTTC | CASRPTGIPHYGYTF
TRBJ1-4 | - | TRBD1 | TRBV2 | TGTGCCAGCAGTGAACCGATTGACAGGGACGCGGCGAGAGAAGAAAAACTGTTTTTT | CASSEPIDRDAAREEKLFF
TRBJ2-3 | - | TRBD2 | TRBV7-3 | TGTGCCAGCAGCCCCACTAGCGGAGATACGCAGTATTTT | CASSPTSGDTQYF
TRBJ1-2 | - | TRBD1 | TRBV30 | TGTGCCTGGACCATACAGGGGGATCGCGGCTACACCTTC | CAWTIQGDRGYTF
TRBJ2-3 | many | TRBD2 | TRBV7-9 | TGTGCCAGCAGCCTACCGGGGGGAATGCAGCTCACAGATACGCAGTATTTT | CASSLPGGMQLTDTQYF
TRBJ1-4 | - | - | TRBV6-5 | TGTGCCAGCAGTTCCACGACAGGTTTAGGAGAAAAACTGTTTTTT | CASSSTTGLGEKLFF
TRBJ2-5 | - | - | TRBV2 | TGTGCCAGCAGTGTTGGCGCGGGCGCGACCGCGGAGACCCAGTACTTC | CASSVGAGATAETQYF
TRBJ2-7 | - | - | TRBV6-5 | TGTGCCAGCAGAGAGGGTCACGAGCAGTACTTC | CASREGHEQYF
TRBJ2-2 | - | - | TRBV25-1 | TGTGCCAGCAGTGTTGCAGGGAACACCGGGGAGCTGTTTTTT | CASSVAGNTGELFF
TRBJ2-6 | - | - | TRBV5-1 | TGCGCCAGCCGGTTGAGTTCTGGGGCCAACGTCCTGACTTTC | CASRLSSGANVLTF
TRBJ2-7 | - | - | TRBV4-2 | TGTGCCAGCAGCCAAGCGGAGGGGCAGGGGTCCTACGAGCAGTACTTC | CASSQAEGQGSYEQYF
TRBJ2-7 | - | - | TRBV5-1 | TGCGCCAGCAGCTTTGGGCTAACCAGGGAGCAGTACTTC | CASSFGLTREQYF